The clone carrying this T cell receptor beta chain has a handful of counts. There were TCR beta CDR3 regions amplified from RNA transcripts. The TCR CDR3 was amplified in a first-round RT-PCR using the HTBI primer set. TCRdb re-analysed the multiplex PCR reads in MiXCR, keeping a single row per CDR3 protein. The sample has some 600,000 distinct CDR3 sequences, approximately 14% seen once; the top ten hold under 7%. This sample was taken from a study of T cells in Graves' hyperthyroidism and ophthalmopathy. CDR3 length: 15 amino acids. CDR1 is ENHRY, CDR2 SYGVKD, per germline. Trimming stripped 6 bases from V and 0 bases from J, with 12 bases between. Patients between 18 and 65 years old had hyperthyroidism, newly diagnosed and lasting under 2 months.

The chain recombines TRBV10-3 with TRBJ1-3; no clear D gene. This TCR was recovered from a woman younger than 45 with Graves' hyperthyroidism that later progressed to Graves' ophthalmopathy. The specimen sequenced was blood. The CDR3 DNA reads as TGTGCCATCAGACCGACTGAGATCTCTGGAAACACCATATATTTT. It is translated as CAIRPTEISGNTIYF.